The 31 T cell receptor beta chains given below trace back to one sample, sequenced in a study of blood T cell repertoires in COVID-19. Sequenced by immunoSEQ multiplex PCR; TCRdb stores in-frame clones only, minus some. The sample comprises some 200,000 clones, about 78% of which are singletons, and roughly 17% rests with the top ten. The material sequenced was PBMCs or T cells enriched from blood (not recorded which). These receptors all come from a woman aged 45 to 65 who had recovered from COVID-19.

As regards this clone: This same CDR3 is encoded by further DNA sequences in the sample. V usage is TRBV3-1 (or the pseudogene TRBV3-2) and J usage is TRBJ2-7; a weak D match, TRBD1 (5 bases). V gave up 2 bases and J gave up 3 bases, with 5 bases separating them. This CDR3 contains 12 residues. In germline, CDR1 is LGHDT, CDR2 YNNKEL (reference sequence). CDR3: CASSQRGYEQYF. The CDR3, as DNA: TGTGCCAGCAGCCAAAGGGGCTACGAGCAGTACTTC.

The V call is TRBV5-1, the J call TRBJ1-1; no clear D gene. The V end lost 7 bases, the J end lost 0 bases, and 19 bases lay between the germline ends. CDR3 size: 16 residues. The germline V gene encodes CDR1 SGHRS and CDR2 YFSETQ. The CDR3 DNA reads TGCGCCAGCGCCCCATGGACTCTGGAGGTGAACACTGAAGCTTTCTTT. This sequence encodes CASAPWTLEVNTEAFF.

CDR3 bases: TGTGCCAGCAGTGAACAGGGTTTGGCTAATGAAAAACTGTTTTTT. Protein product: CASSEQGLANEKLFF. This chain connects TRBV25-1 to TRBJ1-4, with a tentative D call TRBD1 (5 bases). Germline lookup yields CDR1 MGHDK and CDR2 SYGVNS. CDR3 size: 15 residues. Trimming took 2 bases from V and 3 from J, leaving 10 bases between them.

The chain's CDR3 is CASSYGDKIEAFF. CDR3 bases: TGCGCCAGCAGTTACGGGGACAAGATAGAAGCTTTCTTT. The rearrangement joins TRBV10-2 to TRBJ1-1; D might be TRBD1 (6 bases). This CDR3 region has 13 residues. Germline V lookup: CDR1 WSHSY, CDR2 SAAADI. V was pared by 5 bases and J by 8 bases, with 15 bases between.

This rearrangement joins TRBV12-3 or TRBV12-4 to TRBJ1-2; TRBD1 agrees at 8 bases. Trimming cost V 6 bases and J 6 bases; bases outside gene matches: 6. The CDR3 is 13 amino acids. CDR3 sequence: CASSLGQGHGYTF. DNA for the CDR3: TGTGCCAGCAGCCTCGGACAGGGCCATGGCTACACCTTC.

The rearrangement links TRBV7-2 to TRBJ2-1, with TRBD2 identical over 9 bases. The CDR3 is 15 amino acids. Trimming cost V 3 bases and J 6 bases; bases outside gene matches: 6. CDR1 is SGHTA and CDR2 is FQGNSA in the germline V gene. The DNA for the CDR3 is TGTGCCAGCAGCTTTTTAGCGGGGGCGGGCAATGAGCAGTTCTTC. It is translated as CASSFLAGAGNEQFF.

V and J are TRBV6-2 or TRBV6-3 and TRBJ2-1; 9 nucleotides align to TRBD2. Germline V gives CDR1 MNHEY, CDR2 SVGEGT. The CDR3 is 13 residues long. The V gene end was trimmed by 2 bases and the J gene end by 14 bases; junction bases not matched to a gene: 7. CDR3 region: CASSYGGGTSKFF. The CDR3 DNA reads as TGTGCCAGCAGTTACGGTGGCGGGACTAGCAAGTTCTTC.

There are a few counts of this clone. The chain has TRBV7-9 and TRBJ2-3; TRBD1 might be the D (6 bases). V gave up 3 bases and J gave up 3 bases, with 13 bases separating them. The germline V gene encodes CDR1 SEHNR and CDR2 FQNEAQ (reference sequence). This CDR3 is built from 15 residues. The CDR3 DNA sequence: TGTGCCAGCAGCTTCCATATAGGGGGAACAGATACGCAGTATTTT. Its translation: CASSFHIGGTDTQYF.

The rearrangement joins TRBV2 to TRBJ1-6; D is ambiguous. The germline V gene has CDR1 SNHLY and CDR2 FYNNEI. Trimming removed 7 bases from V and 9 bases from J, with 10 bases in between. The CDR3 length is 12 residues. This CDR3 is CASTPAGSPLHF. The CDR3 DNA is TGTGCCAGCACCCCCGCGGGTTCACCCCTCCACTTT.

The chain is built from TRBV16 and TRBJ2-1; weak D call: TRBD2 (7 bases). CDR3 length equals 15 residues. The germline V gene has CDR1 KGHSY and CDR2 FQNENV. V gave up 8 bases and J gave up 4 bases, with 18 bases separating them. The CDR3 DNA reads TGTGCCAGCTACCGTGGGAGGGGGAAGTACAATGAGCAGTTCTTC. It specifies CASYRGRGKYNEQFF.

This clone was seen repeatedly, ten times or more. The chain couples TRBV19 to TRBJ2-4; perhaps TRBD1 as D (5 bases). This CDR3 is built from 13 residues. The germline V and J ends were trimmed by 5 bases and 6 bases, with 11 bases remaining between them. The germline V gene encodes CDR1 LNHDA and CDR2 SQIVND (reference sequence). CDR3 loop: CASSPSGLNIQYF. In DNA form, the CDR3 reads TGTGCCAGTAGTCCCTCAGGGTTAAACATTCAGTACTTC.

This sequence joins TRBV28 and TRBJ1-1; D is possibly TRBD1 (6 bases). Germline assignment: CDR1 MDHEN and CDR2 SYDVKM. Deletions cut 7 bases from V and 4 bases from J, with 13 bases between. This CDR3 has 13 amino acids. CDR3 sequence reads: CASKQGSRTEAFF. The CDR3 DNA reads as TGTGCCAGCAAACAGGGTTCGCGCACTGAAGCTTTCTTT.

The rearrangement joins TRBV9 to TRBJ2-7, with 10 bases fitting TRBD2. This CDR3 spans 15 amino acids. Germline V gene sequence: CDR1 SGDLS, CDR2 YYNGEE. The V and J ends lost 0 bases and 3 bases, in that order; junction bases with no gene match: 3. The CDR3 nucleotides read TGTGCCAGCAGCGTAGGTGGGACTAGCGTCTACGAGCAGTACTTC. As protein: CASSVGGTSVYEQYF.

The CDR3 is CASSPIGTDGANVLTF. Written as DNA, the CDR3 is TGTGCCAGCAGCCCAATCGGGACAGACGGGGCCAACGTCCTGACTTTC. The V call is TRBV5-5, the J call TRBJ2-6, with TRBD1 matching over 7 bases. The germline CDR1 and CDR2 sequences are SGHKS and YYEKEE (reference sequence). The V gene end was trimmed by 4 bases and the J gene end by 4 bases; junction bases not matched to a gene: 8. This CDR3 is 16 amino acids long.

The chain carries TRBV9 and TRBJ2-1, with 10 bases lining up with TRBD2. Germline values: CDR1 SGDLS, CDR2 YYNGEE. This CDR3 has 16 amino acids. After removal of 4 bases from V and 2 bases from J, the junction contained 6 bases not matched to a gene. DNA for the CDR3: TGTGCCAGCAGCCCCCCCCTAGCGGGAGCCTACAATGAGCAGTTCTTC. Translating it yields CASSPPLAGAYNEQFF.

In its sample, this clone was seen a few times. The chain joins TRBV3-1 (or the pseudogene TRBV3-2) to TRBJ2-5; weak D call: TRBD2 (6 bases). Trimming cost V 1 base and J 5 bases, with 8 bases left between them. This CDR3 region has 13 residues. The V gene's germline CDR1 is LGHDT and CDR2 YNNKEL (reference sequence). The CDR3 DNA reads TGTGCCAGCAGCCAAGGACTAGGGGAGACCCAGTACTTC. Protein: CASSQGLGETQYF.

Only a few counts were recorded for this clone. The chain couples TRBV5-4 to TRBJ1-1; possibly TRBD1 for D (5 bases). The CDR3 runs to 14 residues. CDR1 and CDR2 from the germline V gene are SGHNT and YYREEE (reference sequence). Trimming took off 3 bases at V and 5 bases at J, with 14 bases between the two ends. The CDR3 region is CASSWDGRWTEAFF. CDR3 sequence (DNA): TGTGCCAGCAGCTGGGACGGGAGGTGGACTGAAGCTTTCTTT.

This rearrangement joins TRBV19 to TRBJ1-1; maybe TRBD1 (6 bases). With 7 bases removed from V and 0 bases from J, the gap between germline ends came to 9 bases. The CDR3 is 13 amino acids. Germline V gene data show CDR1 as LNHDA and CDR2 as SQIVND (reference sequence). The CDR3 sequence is CASTGTMNTEAFF. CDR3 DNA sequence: TGTGCCAGTACCGGGACAATGAACACTGAAGCTTTCTTT.

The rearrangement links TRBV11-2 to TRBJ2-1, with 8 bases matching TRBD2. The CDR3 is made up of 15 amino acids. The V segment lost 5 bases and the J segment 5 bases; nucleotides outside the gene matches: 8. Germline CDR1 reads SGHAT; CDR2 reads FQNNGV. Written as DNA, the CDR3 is TGTGCCAGCAGCATTCTAGGACTAGCCAACAATGAGCAGTTCTTC. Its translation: CASSILGLANNEQFF.

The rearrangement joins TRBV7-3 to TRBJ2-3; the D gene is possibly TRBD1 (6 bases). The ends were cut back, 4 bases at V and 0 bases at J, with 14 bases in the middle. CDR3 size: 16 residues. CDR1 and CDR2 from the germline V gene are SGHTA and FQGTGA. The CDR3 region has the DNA TGTGCCAGCAGCTCAGCAGCCGGGACAAGCACAGATACGCAGTATTTT. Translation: CASSSAAGTSTDTQYF.

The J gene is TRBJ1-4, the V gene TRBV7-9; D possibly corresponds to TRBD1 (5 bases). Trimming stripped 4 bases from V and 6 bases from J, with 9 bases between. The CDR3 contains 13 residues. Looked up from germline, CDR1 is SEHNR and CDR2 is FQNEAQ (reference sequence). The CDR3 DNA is TGTGCCAGCAGCTCACGGGGGGATGAAAAACTGTTTTTT. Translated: CASSSRGDEKLFF.

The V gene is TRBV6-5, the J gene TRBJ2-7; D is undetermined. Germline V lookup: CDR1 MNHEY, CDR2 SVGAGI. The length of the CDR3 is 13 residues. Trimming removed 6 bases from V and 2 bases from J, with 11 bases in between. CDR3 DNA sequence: TGTGCCAGCAGGGCCTCTTCCACCTACGAGCAGTACTTC. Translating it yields CASRASSTYEQYF.

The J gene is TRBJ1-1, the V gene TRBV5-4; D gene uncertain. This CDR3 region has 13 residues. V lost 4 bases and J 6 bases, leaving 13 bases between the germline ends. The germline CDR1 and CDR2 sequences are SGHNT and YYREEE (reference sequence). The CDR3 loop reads CASSPGPRPEAFF. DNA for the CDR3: TGTGCCAGCAGCCCTGGCCCCAGGCCTGAAGCTTTCTTT.

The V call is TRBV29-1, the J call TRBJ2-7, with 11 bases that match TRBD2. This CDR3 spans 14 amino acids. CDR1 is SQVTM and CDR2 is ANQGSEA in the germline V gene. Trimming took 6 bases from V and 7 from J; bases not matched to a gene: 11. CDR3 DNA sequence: TGCAGCGTCGCCGGGACTAGCGGAGCAGGAGAGCAGTACTTC. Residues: CSVAGTSGAGEQYF.

CDR3 nucleotide sequence: TGTGCCAGCAGCGTTGGTGTCGGGGAAACCGGGGAGCTGTTTTTT. Its translation is CASSVGVGETGELFF. The V and J genes are TRBV9 and TRBJ2-2, with a possible D match to TRBD2 (5 bases). CDR3 length: 15 residues. Per the germline V gene, CDR1 is SGDLS and CDR2 is YYNGEE. V gave up 2 bases and J gave up 5 bases, with 13 bases separating them.

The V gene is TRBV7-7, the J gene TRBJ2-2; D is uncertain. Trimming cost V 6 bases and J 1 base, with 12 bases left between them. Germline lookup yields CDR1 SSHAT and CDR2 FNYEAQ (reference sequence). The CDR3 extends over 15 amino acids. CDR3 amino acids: CASRLLAVNTGELFF. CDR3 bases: TGTGCCAGCAGACTCCTGGCGGTGAACACCGGGGAGCTGTTTTTT. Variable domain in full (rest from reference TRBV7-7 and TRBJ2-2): GAGVSQSPRYKVTKRGQDVTLRCDPISSHATLYWYQQALGQGPEFLTYFNYEAQPDKSGLPSDRFSAERPEGSISTLTIQRTEQRDSAMYRCASRLLAVNTGELFFGEGSRLTVL.

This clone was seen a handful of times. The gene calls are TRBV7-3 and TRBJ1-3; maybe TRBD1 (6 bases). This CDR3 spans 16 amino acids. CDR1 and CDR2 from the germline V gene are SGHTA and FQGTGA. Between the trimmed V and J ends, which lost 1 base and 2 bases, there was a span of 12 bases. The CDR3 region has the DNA TGTGCCAGCAGCTTAAACTCTCCAGGGGCTGGAAACACCATATATTTT. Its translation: CASSLNSPGAGNTIYF.

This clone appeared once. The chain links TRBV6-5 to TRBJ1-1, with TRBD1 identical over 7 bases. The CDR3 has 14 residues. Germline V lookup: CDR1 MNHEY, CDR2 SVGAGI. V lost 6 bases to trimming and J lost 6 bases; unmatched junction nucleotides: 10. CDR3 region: CASSAGTVLPEAFF. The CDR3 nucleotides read TGTGCCAGCAGCGCCGGGACAGTACTACCTGAAGCTTTCTTT.

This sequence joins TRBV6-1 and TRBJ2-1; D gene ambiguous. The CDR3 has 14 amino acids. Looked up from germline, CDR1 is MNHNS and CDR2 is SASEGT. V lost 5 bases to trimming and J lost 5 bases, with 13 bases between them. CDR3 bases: TGTGCCAGCAGTTATGGCGGTCGGGACAATGAGCAGTTCTTC. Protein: CASSYGGRDNEQFF.

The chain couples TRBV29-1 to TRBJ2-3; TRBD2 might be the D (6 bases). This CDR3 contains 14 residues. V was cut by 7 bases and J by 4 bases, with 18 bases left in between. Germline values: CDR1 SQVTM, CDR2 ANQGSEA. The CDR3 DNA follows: TGCAGCGCCTCTGCCGGGACTCCCCCAGATACGCAGTATTTT. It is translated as CSASAGTPPDTQYF.

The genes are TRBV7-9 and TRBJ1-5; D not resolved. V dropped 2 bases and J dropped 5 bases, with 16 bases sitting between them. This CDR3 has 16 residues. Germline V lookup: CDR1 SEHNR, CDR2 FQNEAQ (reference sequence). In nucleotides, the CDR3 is TGTGCCAGCAGCTTAACCTTCGGGGTCTCGGATCAGCCCCAGCATTTT. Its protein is CASSLTFGVSDQPQHF.